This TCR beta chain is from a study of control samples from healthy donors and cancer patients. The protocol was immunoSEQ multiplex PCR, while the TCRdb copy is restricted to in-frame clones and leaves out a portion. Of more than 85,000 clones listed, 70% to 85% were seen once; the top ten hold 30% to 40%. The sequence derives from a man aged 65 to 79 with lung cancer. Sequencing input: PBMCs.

The CDR3 sequence: CASSIEASGAKSYEQYF. The DNA of the CDR3 is TGTGCCAGTAGTATAGAAGCTAGCGGGGCTAAGTCCTACGAGCAGTACTTC. The V and J genes are TRBV19 and TRBJ2-7; TRBD2 matches at 9 bases. The CDR3 extends over 17 amino acids. Germline lookup yields CDR1 LNHDA and CDR2 SQIVND (reference sequence). V lost 0 bases to trimming and J lost 1 base; unmatched junction nucleotides: 7.